This T cell receptor beta chain was recorded in a study of spatial heterogeneity in lung cancer. Across the whole study: Detection consistently captured more beta-chain sequences than alpha-chain sequences.

The V gene lost 4 bases and the J gene lost 3 bases, with 14 bases spanning the gap. The germline gives CDR1 MDHEN, CDR2 SYDVKM. CDR3 size: 15 residues. This clonotype was observed a handful of times. Time point specified: sample taken at primary tumor resection. Samples came from roughly 70 TRACERx patients with untreated early-stage lung cancer. Whole RNA obtained from tumor, nontumor lung or frozen PBMC underwent sequencing without sorting. TCR cDNA molecules each carried a unique molecular identifier. TCRdb analysed the 5' RACE reads with MiXCR anew, one entry per CDR3 protein. Of approximately 40,000 distinct CDR3 sequences in the sample, 7.5% were seen once.

The chain carries TRBV28 and TRBJ2-3, with D perhaps TRBD1 (6 bases). The source material was PBMCs, sampled at surgery. This clonotype was obtained from a male donor with early-stage non-small cell lung cancer. This chain's CDR3 is CASSSPAGVTDTQYF. The CDR3 coding sequence is TGTGCCAGCAGTTCCCCCGCAGGGGTGACAGATACGCAGTATTTT.